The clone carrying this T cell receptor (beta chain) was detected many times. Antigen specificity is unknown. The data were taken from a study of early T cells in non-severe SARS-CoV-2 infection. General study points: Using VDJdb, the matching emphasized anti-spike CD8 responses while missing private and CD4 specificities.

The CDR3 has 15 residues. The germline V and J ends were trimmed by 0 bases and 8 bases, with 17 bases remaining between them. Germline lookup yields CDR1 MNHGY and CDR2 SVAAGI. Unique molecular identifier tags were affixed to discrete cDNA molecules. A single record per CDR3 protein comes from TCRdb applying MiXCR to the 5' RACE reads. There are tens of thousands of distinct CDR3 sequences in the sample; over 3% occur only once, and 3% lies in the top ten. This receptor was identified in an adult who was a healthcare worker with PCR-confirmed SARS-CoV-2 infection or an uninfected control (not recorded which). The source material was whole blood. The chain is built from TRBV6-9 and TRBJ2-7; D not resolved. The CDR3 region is CASSYSGLTLLKQYF. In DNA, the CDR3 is TGTGCCAGCAGTTATTCTGGGTTAACCCTCCTAAAGCAGTACTTC.